The subject of this entry is one TCR beta chain. Under the authors' procedure: Quantification of nucleated cells was approximated via reference gene primer amplification. This table comes from immunoSEQ multiplex PCR, and its TCRdb copy is limited to in-frame clones, with some not included. V and J calls and clone size are those listed in that table; D and trimming were worked out from the DNA. The data contain about 390,000 clones, roughly 86% of them singletons. The data stem from a study of blood T cell repertoires in COVID-19. Looking at the study overall: Samples taken during acute and convalescent COVID-19 were collected in the United States, Italy and Spain. T cells, B-cell-depleted T cells, or PBMCs provided the cDNA or gDNA that served as material.

Seattle participants joined during active infection and were tracked over time. The CDR3 loop spans 14 amino acids. Per germline, CDR1 SNHLY and CDR2 FYNNEI. V trimming: 8 bases; J trimming: 2 bases; junction bases outside the gene matches: 1. The J gene is TRBJ2-5, the V gene TRBV2; 14 bases align to TRBD2. Sequenced material: peripheral blood. The clonotype was recovered from a woman aged 60 to 75 with COVID-19, enrolled during active disease. In nucleotides, the CDR3 is TGTGCCAGCGGGACTAGCGGGGGACAAGAGACCCAGTACTTC. Translating gives CASGTSGGQETQYF.